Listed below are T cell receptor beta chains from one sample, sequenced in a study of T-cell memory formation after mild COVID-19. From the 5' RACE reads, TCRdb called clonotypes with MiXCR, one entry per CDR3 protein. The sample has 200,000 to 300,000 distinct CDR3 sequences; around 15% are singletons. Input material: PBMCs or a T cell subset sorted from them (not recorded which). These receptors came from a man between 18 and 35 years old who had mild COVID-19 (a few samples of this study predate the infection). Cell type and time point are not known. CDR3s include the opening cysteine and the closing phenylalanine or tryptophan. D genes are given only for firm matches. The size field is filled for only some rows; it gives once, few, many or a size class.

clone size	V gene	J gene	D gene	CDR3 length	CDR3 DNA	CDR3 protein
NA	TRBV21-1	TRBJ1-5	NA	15	TGTGCCAGCAGCAAAATTGAAGGGGATCCACAGCCCCAGCATTTT	CASSKIEGDPQPQHF
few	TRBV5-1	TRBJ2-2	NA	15	TGCGCCAGCAGCTTGGTGTCGGGGGGCAACGGGGAGCTGTTTTTT	CASSLVSGGNGELFF
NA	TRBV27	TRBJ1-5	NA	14	TGTGCCAGCAGTTTAAACGGCCTGAATCAGCCCCAGCATTTT	CASSLNGLNQPQHF
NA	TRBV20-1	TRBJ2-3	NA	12	TGCAGTGGGGAAGCAAGCACAGATACGCAGTATTTT	CSGEASTDTQYF
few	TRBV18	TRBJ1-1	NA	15	TGTGCCAGCTCTCGTTTACCAGGGGTGGACACTGAAGCTTTCTTT	CASSRLPGVDTEAFF
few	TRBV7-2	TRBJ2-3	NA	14	TGTGCCAGCAGCGCCCGGGACTCTTTGGATACGCAGTATTTT	CASSARDSLDTQYF
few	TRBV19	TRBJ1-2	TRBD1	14	TGTGCCAGTTGGGGGACAGGACCTAACTATGGCTACACCTTC	CASWGTGPNYGYTF
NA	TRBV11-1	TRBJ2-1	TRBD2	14	TGTGCCAGCAGAATAGCGGGGATGTACAATGAGCAGTTCTTC	CASRIAGMYNEQFF
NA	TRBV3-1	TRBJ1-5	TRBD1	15	TGTGCCAGCAGCCAAGCCTCAGGGGGCGATCAGCCCCAGCATTTT	CASSQASGGDQPQHF
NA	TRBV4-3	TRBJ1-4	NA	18	TGCGCCAGCAGCCAAGATAAGCCTCTGCGGAGAGAGGATGAAAAACTGTTTTTT	CASSQDKPLRREDEKLFF
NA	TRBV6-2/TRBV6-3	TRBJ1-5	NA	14	TGTGCCAGCAGTTACCTCGCAGCCAATCAGCCCCAGCATTTT	CASSYLAANQPQHF
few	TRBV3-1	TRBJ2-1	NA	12	TGTGCCAGCAGCCAAAGGGGTTATGAGCAGTTCTTC	CASSQRGYEQFF
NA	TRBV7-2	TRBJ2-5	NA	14	TGTGCCAGCAGGAAACCTCGGGGAGAAGAGACCCAGTACTTC	CASRKPRGEETQYF
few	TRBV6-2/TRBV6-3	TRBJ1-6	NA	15	TGTGCCAGCAGTTACTCGACGGTGGAGGGTTCACCCCTCCACTTT	CASSYSTVEGSPLHF
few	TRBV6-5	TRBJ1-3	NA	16	TGTGCCAGCAGAGCCCCCAGGGGAACCTCTGGAAACACCATATATTTT	CASRAPRGTSGNTIYF
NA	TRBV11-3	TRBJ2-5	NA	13	TGTGCCAGCAGCGCAGTGGCGGCAGAGACCCAGTACTTC	CASSAVAAETQYF
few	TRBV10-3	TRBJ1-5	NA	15	TGTGCCATCAGTTCTGCGGGGTTAGGCAATCAGCCCCAGCATTTT	CAISSAGLGNQPQHF
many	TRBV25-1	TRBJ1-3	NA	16	TGTGCCAGCAGTGAATCCCAGGGCCCAGTTTTTGACACCATATATTTT	CASSESQGPVFDTIYF
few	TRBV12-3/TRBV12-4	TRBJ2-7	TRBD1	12	TGTGCCAGCAAACCGACAGGGGCCGAGCAGTACTTC	CASKPTGAEQYF
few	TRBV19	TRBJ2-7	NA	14	TGTGCCAGTAGTCTTCGGGGACCAGCCTACGAGCAGTACTTC	CASSLRGPAYEQYF
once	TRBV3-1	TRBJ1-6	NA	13	TGTGCCAGCAGCCCCGAGCGAGATTCACCCCTCCACTTT	CASSPERDSPLHF
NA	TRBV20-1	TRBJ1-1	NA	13	TGCAGTGCTTCCCGGGACGCAATCACTGAAGCTTTCTTT	CSASRDAITEAFF
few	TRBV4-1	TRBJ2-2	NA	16	TGCGCCAGCAGCCAAGAAAGTCAGGGAATGCCCGGGGAGCTGTTTTTT	CASSQESQGMPGELFF
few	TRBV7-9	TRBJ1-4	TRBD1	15	TGTGCCAGCAGCTTAACCGGGACAGGGAAGGAAAAACTGTTTTTT	CASSLTGTGKEKLFF
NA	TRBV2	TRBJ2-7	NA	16	TGTGCCAGCAGTGAAATAGGGACCACCAAAGGGTACGAGCAGTACTTC	CASSEIGTTKGYEQYF
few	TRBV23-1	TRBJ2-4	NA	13	TGCGCCAGCAGTCCCCTCAGTTGGGACATTGCGAGCTTC	CASSPLSWDIASF
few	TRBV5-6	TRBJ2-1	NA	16	TGTGCCAGCAGCTTGGGGGCGGGGCGATCCTACAATGAGCAGTTCTTC	CASSLGAGRSYNEQFF
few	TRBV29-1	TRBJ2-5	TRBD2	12	TGCAGCGGCGGGGGGGCCGATGAGACCCAGTACTTC	CSGGGADETQYF
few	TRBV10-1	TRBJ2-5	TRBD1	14	TGCGCCAGCAGCACAGGGGGAATCGCGGAGACCCAGTACTTC	CASSTGGIAETQYF
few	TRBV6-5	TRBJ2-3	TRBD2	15	TGTGCCAGCAATCAAGCGGGGGGGAACACAGATACGCAGTATTTT	CASNQAGGNTDTQYF
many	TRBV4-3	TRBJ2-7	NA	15	TGCGCCAGCAGCCAAGGCGTGACGAGATCCTACGAGCAGTACTTC	CASSQGVTRSYEQYF
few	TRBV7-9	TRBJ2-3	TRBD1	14	TGTGCCAGCAGCTGGGGACAGGGAGGAGATACGCAGTATTTT	CASSWGQGGDTQYF
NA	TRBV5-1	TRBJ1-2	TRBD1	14	TGCGCCAGCAGACGGACAGGGAGGCCCTATGGCTACACCTTC	CASRRTGRPYGYTF
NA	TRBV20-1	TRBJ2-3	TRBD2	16	TGCAGTGCTAGATTCCCTAGCGGGGGGATCACAGATACGCAGTATTTT	CSARFPSGGITDTQYF
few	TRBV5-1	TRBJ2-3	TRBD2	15	TGCGCCAGCAGCGAGGCGGGGGGGCCCCCAGATACGCAGTATTTT	CASSEAGGPPDTQYF
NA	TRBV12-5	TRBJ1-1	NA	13	TGTGCTAGTGGTTCCAGTATGAACACTGAAGCTTTCTTT	CASGSSMNTEAFF